This T cell receptor (beta chain) stems from a study of persistence of HIV-infected CD4 T cells. Study as a whole: The sample holds CD4+ T cells responsive to CMV or HIV-1 Gag.

The immunoSEQ assay was version 4, run in survey mode. Method: immunoSEQ multiplex PCR; TCRdb's copy keeps in-frame clones and lacks some. Here the sample spans some 31,000 clones, around four fifths being singletons. The CDR3 contains 12 residues. V was trimmed by 3 bases and J by 4 bases, leaving 9 bases between them. Germline V gene data show CDR1 as GTSNPN and CDR2 as SVGIG (reference sequence). Turning to this clone: Antigen: not known.

Lysates of CMV-infected fibroblasts at around 10 ug/mL stimulated these cells. CD40L-negative CD69-negative CD45RO-high memory CD4+ T cells were sorted as populations depleted of antigen-responding cells. Donors were HIV-1-infected adults who began suppressive ART during chronic infection. Sample: CD4+ T cells sorted from PBMCs after roughly 20-hour stimulation, taken from a patient who received antiretroviral therapy. The chain links TRBV30 to TRBJ1-1; D is unclear. This TCR came from an adult man with HIV who was CMV-seropositive. CDR3 protein: CAWRGMGTEAFF. DNA of the CDR3: TGTGCCTGGAGAGGTATGGGCACTGAAGCTTTCTTT.